In this sample, the clone carrying this T cell receptor (beta chain) turned up many times. Its target is unknown. This entry is derived from a study of T-cell reconstitution after alpha-beta-depleted transplantation in children. Overall study results and limits: The study reportedly traced alpha-beta T cells about two months after transplant to several hundred expanded graft clones. It was surviving recipient T cells and thymic progenitors that gave some patients high TCRbeta diversity at day 60. T-cell counts and diversity were attributed mostly to newly produced T cells one year after transplant.

A library of TCRbeta sequences, prepared with unique molecular identifiers, was generated. Via MiXCR, TCRdb re-called the PCR reads, giving one row per CDR3 protein. The data contain several thousand distinct CDR3 sequences, around 5% of them seen just once; the ten biggest clones take up about 23%. The V gene lost 5 bases and the J gene lost 3 bases, with 8 bases spanning the gap. The V gene's germline CDR1 is SEHNR and CDR2 FQNEAQ (reference sequence). The CDR3 is 12 amino acids. This material consisted of PBMCs, mostly from graft donor cells, taken 180 days after TCRalphabeta/CD19-depleted stem cell transplant. The origin of this receptor is a child under three years old who had a stem cell transplant for acute myeloid leukemia, so the T cells may come from the graft donor. The chain combines TRBV7-9 with TRBJ2-7, with no clear D. CDR3 residues: CASSPIHYEQYF. The CDR3 DNA reads TGTGCCAGCAGCCCGATCCACTACGAGCAGTACTTC.